This T cell receptor beta chain derives from a study of regulatory T cells in long-lasting Graves disease. Study details: By definition, persistent Graves' disease involved antithyroid drugs for over 5 years alongside positive TSH receptor antibodies. Study results and limitations: TRBV28, TRBJ1-2 and TRBJ2-5 were segments that persistent disease favored. Small numbers of samples may have cut accuracy.

Trimming removed 0 bases at V and 9 bases at J, with 15 bases between. The CDR3 is 15 residues long. Per germline, CDR1 MNHEY and CDR2 SVGAGI. With iRepertoire HTBI primers and Arm-PCR of CDR3 regions, TCR beta libraries were built. TCRdb reprocessed the multiplex PCR reads via MiXCR and lists one record per CDR3 protein. The data contain roughly 400,000 distinct CDR3 sequences, roughly 20% of them singletons. This clonotype was picked up a small number of times. The antigen is unknown. Time point specified: persistent/refractory GD, antithyroid drugs over 5 years with positive TRAb. After RNA was extracted from PBMCs, the TCR library was made from it. EDTA tubes received around 10 milliliters of drawn peripheral blood.

The source of this sequence is a female donor with Graves disease. The chain has TRBV6-5 and TRBJ1-5; D is uncertain. The source material was peripheral blood mononuclear cells (PBMCs), sampled when the disease was refractory, from a patient treated with antithyroid drugs. The CDR3 DNA follows: TGTGCCAGCAGTTACTCGTCAGAGGGTGCCGGGCCCCAGCATTTT. This translates into CASSYSSEGAGPQHF.